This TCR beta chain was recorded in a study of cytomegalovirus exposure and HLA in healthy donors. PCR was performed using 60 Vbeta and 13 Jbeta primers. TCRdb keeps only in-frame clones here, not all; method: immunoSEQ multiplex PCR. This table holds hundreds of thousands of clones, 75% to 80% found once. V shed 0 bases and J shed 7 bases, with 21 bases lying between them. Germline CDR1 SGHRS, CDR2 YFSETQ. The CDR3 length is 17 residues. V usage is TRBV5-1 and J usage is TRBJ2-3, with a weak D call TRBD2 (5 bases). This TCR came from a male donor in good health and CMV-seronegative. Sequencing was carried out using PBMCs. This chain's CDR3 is CASSLAGLGEWENTQYF. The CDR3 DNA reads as TGCGCCAGCAGCTTGGCCGGGCTGGGTGAATGGGAGAATACGCAGTATTTT.